This T cell receptor (beta chain) stems from a study of immunodeficiency (dated by TCRdb to about 2019). The study in broad terms: Repertoire analysis was done to look for VDJ recombination defects and oligoclonality. Points the paper makes about the study in general: Compared with control CD8+ T cells, patient CD8+ T cells had restricted TRB V-J pairing and reduced productive entropy. Based on top-100 and total clonotype frequencies, severe oligoclonality showed up in patient CD8+ T cells, whereas patient CD4+ T cells did not show severe oligoclonality. In the entropy comparisons of patients against healthy controls, patients were shown as n=3 (open circles), and an effect of thymic development was suggested only as a possibility.

CD3+CD8+ T cells were sorted from fresh PBMCs before TCR sequencing. About this clone itself: This receptor's antigen is unknown. Per-base qualities were not stored, and no clone one base away is much larger.

CDR1 and CDR2 (MNHNS, SASEGT) derive from the germline V gene. Deletion took 5 bases off V and 4 bases off J, with a span of 14 bases between the germline ends. The CDR3 measures 14 amino acids from cysteine to phenylalanine. Only the CDR3 DNA is retained, 42 bases long and in frame from the first base. Genomic DNA was extracted using the QIAamp DNA Blood Mini Kit and was submitted for immunoSEQ repertoire analysis. Multiplex PCR was used to amplify CDR3 regions from a standard amount of genomic DNA template. PCR products were sequenced on an Illumina platform. The published analysis was carried out like this. Alignment of sequences was done against a reference, and the V, D and J gene definitions came from IMGT. To eliminate PCR and sequencing errors, a nearest-neighbor clustering algorithm combined closely related sequences. V, D and J usage was analyzed in productive unique and total sequences using ImmunoSEQ Analyzer tools and R version 3.6.1. Held by TCRdb, this immuneACCESS table contains in-frame sequences only and omits some clones. Under half of the omission traces to an unresolved V gene where checked; the cause of the rest is unknown. From that table come the V and J calls and clone size; the DNA was used to work out D and trimming. The sample yields approximately 3,300 clones; about nine tenths were counted once. The ten top clones hold around 11% of the sample.

The sequencing input was CD8+ T cells from blood. The chain links TRBV6-1 with TRBJ1-1; the D gene is perhaps TRBD1, on 5 matching bases. The clonotype comes from a human donor in good health. The CDR3 reads CASSFSLGVTEAFF. The nucleotide sequence is TGTGCCAGCAGTTTCTCTCTGGGGGTCACTGAAGCTTTCTTT.